These 8 T cell receptor beta chains came from one sample sequenced in a study of cytomegalovirus exposure and HLA in healthy donors. 13 Jbeta primers and 60 Vbeta primers were used for the PCR. This table comes from immunoSEQ multiplex PCR, and its TCRdb copy is limited to in-frame clones, with some not included. The sample lists 120,000 or so clones; 74% were seen once. Sequences were obtained from PBMCs. The receptors stem from a man aged 35 to 55 in good health and CMV-seropositive.

The rearrangement links TRBV18 to TRBJ1-2; D gene ambiguous. V lost 8 bases to trimming and J lost 1 base, with 11 bases between them. The CDR3 has 13 residues. CDR1 is KGHSH, CDR2 LQKENI, per germline. The CDR3 here is CASRPYSNYGYTF. The DNA of the CDR3 is TGTGCCAGCCGCCCATACAGTAACTATGGCTACACCTTC.

The chain combines TRBV15 with TRBJ2-1; D is perhaps TRBD1 (5 bases). V was pared by 0 bases and J by 9 bases, with 15 bases between. The length of the CDR3 is 15 residues. Germline loops: CDR1 LNHNV, CDR2 YYDKDF (reference sequence). As DNA, the CDR3 is TGTGCCACCAGCAGAGAAACAGGCCATGCTGGTGAGCAGTTCTTC. This sequence encodes CATSRETGHAGEQFF.

The chain carries TRBV7-2 and TRBJ2-7; 7 nucleotides align to TRBD1. Germline assignment: CDR1 SGHTA and CDR2 FQGNSA. The CDR3 covers 12 residues. V lost 4 bases and J lost 4; bases outside the gene matches: 1. For the CDR3, the DNA is TGTGCCAGCAGCTCACAGGGGTACGAGCAGTACTTC. Its protein product is CASSSQGYEQYF.

V is TRBV7-8 and J is TRBJ2-7, with D perhaps matching TRBD1 (6 bases). The V and J ends lost 0 bases and 7 bases respectively, with 22 bases between them. CDR3 length: 17 amino acids. From germline, CDR1 is SGHVS and CDR2 FQNEAQ. CDR3 loop: CASSLATTLQGKGEQYF. The CDR3 nucleotides are TGTGCCAGCAGCTTAGCGACGACCCTACAGGGTAAGGGGGAGCAGTACTTC.

This chain connects TRBV4-1 to TRBJ1-2; 11 bases agree with TRBD1. Per germline, CDR1 MGHRA and CDR2 YSYEKL. This CDR3 comprises 14 residues. Germline trimming cut 3 bases from V and 7 bases from J; bases unmatched to any gene: 4. In DNA, the CDR3 is TGCGCCAGCAGCCATGGACAGGGGGCGCTTGGCTACACCTTC. Encoded protein: CASSHGQGALGYTF.

The V call is TRBV11-3, the J call TRBJ1-1; no firm D call. Trimming stripped 1 base from V and 4 bases from J, with 13 bases between. The CDR3 is 15 amino acids. CDR1 and CDR2 (germline): SGHNT, YENEEA. Here the CDR3 DNA reads TGTGCCAGCAGCTTAGGGAGCCAAGCCGCCACTGAAGCTTTCTTT. As protein: CASSLGSQAATEAFF.

The genes are TRBV7-2 and TRBJ2-1; D is uncertain. The CDR3 contains 12 residues. Germline V CDR1 and CDR2: SGHTA, FQGNSA. With 1 base removed from V and 6 bases from J, the gap between germline ends came to 4 bases. The CDR3 region has the DNA TGTGCCAGCAGCTTAGGTCTCAATGAGCAGTTCTTC. Translated: CASSLGLNEQFF.

This clone is a singleton in its sample. The rearrangement uses TRBV5-4 and TRBJ2-5, with 13 bases matching TRBD2. CDR1 is SGHNT and CDR2 is YYREEE in the germline V gene (reference sequence). The CDR3 totals 17 residues. Trimming took 0 bases from V and 5 from J; bases not matched to a gene: 7. The CDR3 bases are TGTGCCAGCAGCTTGGCCGGACTAGCGGGAGTATTTGAGACCCAGTACTTC. This gives the protein CASSLAGLAGVFETQYF.